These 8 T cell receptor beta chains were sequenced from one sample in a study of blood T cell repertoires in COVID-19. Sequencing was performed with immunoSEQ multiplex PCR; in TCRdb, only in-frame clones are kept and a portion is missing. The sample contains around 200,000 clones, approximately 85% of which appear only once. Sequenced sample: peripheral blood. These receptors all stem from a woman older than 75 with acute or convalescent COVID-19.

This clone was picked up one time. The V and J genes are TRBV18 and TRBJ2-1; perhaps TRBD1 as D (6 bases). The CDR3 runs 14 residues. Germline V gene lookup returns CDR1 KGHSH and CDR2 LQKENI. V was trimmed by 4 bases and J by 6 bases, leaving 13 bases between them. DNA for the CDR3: TGTGCCAGCTCACGGGAAACAGGGTCCAATGAGCAGTTCTTC. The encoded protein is CASSRETGSNEQFF.

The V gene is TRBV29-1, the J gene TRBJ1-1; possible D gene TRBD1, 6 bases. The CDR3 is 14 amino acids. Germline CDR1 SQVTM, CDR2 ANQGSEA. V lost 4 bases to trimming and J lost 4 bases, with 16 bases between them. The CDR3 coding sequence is TGCAGCGTTGCTGGCTCAGGGGTAATCACTGAAGCTTTCTTT. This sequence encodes CSVAGSGVITEAFF.

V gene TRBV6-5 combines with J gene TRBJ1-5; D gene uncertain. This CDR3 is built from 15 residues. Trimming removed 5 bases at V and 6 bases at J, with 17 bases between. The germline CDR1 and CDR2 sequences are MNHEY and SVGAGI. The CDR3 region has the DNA TGTGCCAGCAGTATGTACCCAGTGGGCACTCAGCCCCAGCATTTT. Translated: CASSMYPVGTQPQHF.

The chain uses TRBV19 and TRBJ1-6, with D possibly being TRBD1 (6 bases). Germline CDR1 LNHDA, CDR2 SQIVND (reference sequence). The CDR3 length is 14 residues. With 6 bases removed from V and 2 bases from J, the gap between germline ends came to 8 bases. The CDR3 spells CASREGAYNSPLHF. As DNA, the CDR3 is TGTGCCAGTAGAGAGGGGGCCTATAATTCACCCCTCCACTTT.

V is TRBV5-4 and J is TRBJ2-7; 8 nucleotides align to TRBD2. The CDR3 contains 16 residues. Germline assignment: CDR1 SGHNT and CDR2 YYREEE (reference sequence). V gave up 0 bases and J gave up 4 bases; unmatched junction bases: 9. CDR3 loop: CASSLEASGLSYEQYF. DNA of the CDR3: TGTGCCAGCAGCTTGGAGGCTAGCGGGCTTTCTTACGAGCAGTACTTC. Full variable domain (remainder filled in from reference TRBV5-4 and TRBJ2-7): ETGVTQSPTHLIKTRGQQVTLRCSSQSGHNTVSWYQQALGQGPQFIFQYYREEENGRGNFPPRFSGLQFPNYSSELNVNALELDDSALYLCASSLEASGLSYEQYFGPGTRLTVT.

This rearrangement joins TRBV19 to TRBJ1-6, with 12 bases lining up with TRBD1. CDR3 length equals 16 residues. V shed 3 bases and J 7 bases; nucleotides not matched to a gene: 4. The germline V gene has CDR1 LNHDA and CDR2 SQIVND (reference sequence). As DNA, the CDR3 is TGTGCCAGTAGTATTGGGGGACAGGGGGCGAATTCACCCCTCCACTTT. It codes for CASSIGGQGANSPLHF. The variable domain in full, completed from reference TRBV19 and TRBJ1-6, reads DGGITQSPKYLFRKEGQNVTLSCEQNLNHDAMYWYRQDPGQGLRLIYYSQIVNDFQKGDIAEGYSVSREKKESFPLTVTSAQKNPTAFYLCASSIGGQGANSPLHFGNGTRLTVT.

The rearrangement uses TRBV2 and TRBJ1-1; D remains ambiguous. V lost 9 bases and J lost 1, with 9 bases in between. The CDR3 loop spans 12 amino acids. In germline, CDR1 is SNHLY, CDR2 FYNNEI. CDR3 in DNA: TGTGCCAGTGTACTAGAGAACACTGAAGCTTTCTTT. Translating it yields CASVLENTEAFF. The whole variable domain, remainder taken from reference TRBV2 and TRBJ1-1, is EPEVTQTPSHQVTQMGQEVILRCVPISNHLYFYWYRQILGQKVEFLVSFYNNEISEKSEIFDDQFSVERPDGSNFTLKIRSTKLEDSAMYFCASVLENTEAFFGQGTRLTVV.

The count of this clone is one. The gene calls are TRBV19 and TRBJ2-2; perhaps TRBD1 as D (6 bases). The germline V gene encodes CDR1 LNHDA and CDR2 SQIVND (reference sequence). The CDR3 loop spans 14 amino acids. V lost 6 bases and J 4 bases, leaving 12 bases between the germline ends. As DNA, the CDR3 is TGTGCCAGTAGGATCGGACAGTCCACCGGGGAGCTGTTTTTT. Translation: CASRIGQSTGELFF.